This is a list of T cell receptor beta chains from one sample in a study of vaccination effects on CD4 cells after COVID-19. Assay: immunoSEQ multiplex PCR; the TCRdb copy retains only in-frame clones and omits some. The table includes tens of thousands of clones, approximately 65% detected once. No antigen has been assigned to these receptors. The sequenced sample was CD4+ T cells from PBMCs cultured without peptide, obtained before COVID-19 vaccination. These receptors were obtained from a human donor who received a COVID-19 vaccine. The CDR3 runs from the conserved cysteine through the conserved F or W. D genes are given only for firm matches. Rows may omit the clone size; those that give it use once, few, many or a size class.

j_gene,d_gene,v_gene,abundance,CDR3aa,CDR3nt
TRBJ1-5,NA,TRBV6-2/TRBV6-3,NA,CASSYWGHKGVPQHF,TGTGCCAGCAGTTACTGGGGACACAAGGGTGTGCCCCAGCATTTT
TRBJ2-5,NA,TRBV27,NA,CASSLKAPHPRGRLETQYF,TGTGCCAGCAGTTTAAAGGCCCCCCACCCACGGGGGAGATTAGAGACCCAGTACTTC
TRBJ1-1,NA,TRBV5-6,few,CASSYSNSGARNTEAFF,TGTGCCAGCAGCTACTCTAACAGTGGGGCGAGGAACACTGAAGCTTTCTTT
TRBJ2-7,NA,TRBV6-5,NA,CASSYSNRAYEQYF,TGTGCCAGCAGTTACTCGAATAGAGCCTACGAGCAGTACTTC
TRBJ1-2,TRBD1,TRBV18,NA,CASSTRGSKRGSYGYTF,TGTGCCAGCTCAACCAGGGGGTCCAAAAGGGGATCCTATGGCTACACCTTC
TRBJ1-5,NA,TRBV30,few,CAWSPQGNQPQHF,TGTGCCTGGAGTCCACAGGGCAATCAGCCCCAGCATTTT
TRBJ2-1,NA,TRBV4-2,NA,CASSQEEGRSSEFF,TGTGCCAGCAGCCAAGAGGAGGGGCGCTCCAGCGAGTTCTTC
TRBJ1-4,NA,TRBV6-2/TRBV6-3,few,CASSTQPDSGVREKLFF,TGTGCCAGCAGTACCCAACCTGACAGCGGCGTGCGTGAAAAACTGTTTTTT
TRBJ2-1,TRBD2,TRBV6-5,NA,CASSYRSGRDPNEQFF,TGTGCCAGCAGTTACCGGAGCGGGAGGGACCCCAATGAGCAGTTCTTC
TRBJ1-1,NA,TRBV3-1/TRBV3-2,NA,CASSPPTANTEAFF,TGTGCCAGCAGCCCCCCGACAGCGAACACTGAAGCTTTCTTT
TRBJ2-7,NA,TRBV28,NA,CASSFKGYEQYF,TGTGCCAGCAGTTTCAAGGGCTACGAGCAGTACTTC
TRBJ2-3,TRBD1,TRBV29-1,NA,CSVGQGSTDTQYF,TGCAGCGTTGGACAGGGAAGCACAGATACGCAGTATTTT
TRBJ1-2,TRBD1,TRBV6-5,NA,CASRALGQIYGYTF,TGTGCCAGCAGGGCCCTGGGACAGATTTATGGCTACACCTTC
TRBJ2-5,TRBD1,TRBV7-8,NA,CASSHPTGTETQYF,TGTGCCAGCAGCCACCCGACAGGGACGGAGACCCAGTACTTC
TRBJ1-5,NA,TRBV7-2,NA,CASSLKSWVLGNQPQHF,TGTGCCAGCAGCTTAAAGTCCTGGGTTTTGGGCAATCAGCCCCAGCATTTT
TRBJ1-2,NA,TRBV7-8,NA,CASSLEEGESYGYTF,TGTGCCAGCAGCTTAGAAGAAGGGGAGAGCTATGGCTACACCTTC
TRBJ2-7,TRBD2,TRBV5-1,NA,CASSPWTSGVMDEQYF,TGCGCCAGCAGCCCCTGGACTAGCGGGGTTATGGACGAGCAGTACTTC
TRBJ2-7,TRBD1,TRBV10-3,NA,CAISGDRVASEQYF,TGTGCCATCAGTGGAGACAGGGTTGCTTCCGAGCAGTACTTC
TRBJ2-1,NA,TRBV19,NA,CASSSPPGETQFF,TGTGCCAGTAGTTCACCTCCGGGGGAAACGCAGTTCTTC
TRBJ1-2,TRBD1,TRBV19,few,CASSTTGGDGYTF,TGTGCCAGTAGTACAACAGGGGGCGATGGCTACACCTTC
TRBJ2-1,NA,TRBV5-1,once,CASSLAGRTLQNEQFF,TGCGCCAGCAGCTTGGCCGGACGAACTTTGCAAAATGAGCAGTTCTTC
TRBJ2-1,TRBD1,TRBV5-4,NA,CASSLYGTGGFRDEQFF,TGTGCCAGCAGCCTATACGGGACAGGGGGTTTTAGGGATGAGCAGTTCTTC
TRBJ2-7,NA,TRBV3-1/TRBV3-2,NA,CASSPRPSLHHYEQYF,TGTGCCAGCAGCCCTCGGCCTTCTCTCCACCACTACGAGCAGTACTTC
TRBJ1-5,NA,TRBV4-3,NA,CASSPKGGPPQHF,TGCGCCAGCAGCCCAAAAGGGGGGCCGCCCCAGCATTTT
TRBJ1-1,NA,TRBV28,NA,CASSLGKMNTEAFF,TGTGCCAGCAGTTTGGGGAAGATGAACACTGAAGCTTTCTTT
TRBJ1-1,NA,TRBV29-1,NA,CSVETLNTEAFF,TGCAGCGTCGAGACCTTAAACACTGAAGCTTTCTTT
TRBJ2-7,TRBD2,TRBV5-1,NA,CASSSLGLAPTHEQYF,TGCGCCAGCAGCTCGCTAGGACTAGCCCCAACTCACGAGCAGTACTTC
TRBJ2-3,TRBD2,TRBV7-2,NA,CASSLVRGIAEPSTDTQYF,TGTGCCAGCAGCTTAGTGCGGGGGATTGCAGAACCTAGCACAGATACGCAGTATTTT
TRBJ2-1,TRBD2,TRBV15,NA,CATSRDPLAVGEQFF,TGTGCCACCAGCAGAGATCCACTAGCGGTGGGCGAGCAGTTCTTC
TRBJ1-5,NA,TRBV19,NA,CASSIIDSFDQPQHF,TGTGCCAGTAGTATCATAGACTCCTTTGATCAGCCCCAGCATTTT
TRBJ2-1,TRBD2,TRBV25-1,once,CASNSGNSYNEQFF,TGTGCCAGCAATAGCGGGAACTCCTACAATGAGCAGTTCTTC
TRBJ1-3,NA,TRBV5-6,few,CASSLAPDGSPGNTIYF,TGTGCCAGCAGCTTGGCTCCCGACGGGTCGCCTGGAAACACCATATATTTT
TRBJ2-1,TRBD2,TRBV9,NA,CASSPRYGTSGTRSYNEQFF,TGTGCCAGCAGCCCGCGATACGGGACTAGCGGGACTAGGTCCTACAATGAGCAGTTCTTC
TRBJ1-1,TRBD1,TRBV6-6,medium-sized,CASSDRGLGANTEAFF,TGTGCCAGCAGCGACAGGGGGCTCGGAGCGAACACTGAAGCTTTCTTT
TRBJ2-7,NA,TRBV7-2,NA,CASSFISYEQYF,TGTGCCAGCAGCTTTATATCCTACGAGCAGTACTTC
TRBJ1-1,NA,TRBV6-2/TRBV6-3,NA,CASSYSSPSEAFF,TGTGCCAGCAGTTACTCGAGTCCCAGTGAAGCTTTCTTT
TRBJ2-2,NA,TRBV19,NA,CASSSWGDGTGELFF,TGTGCCAGTAGTTCATGGGGGGACGGCACCGGGGAGCTGTTTTTT
TRBJ1-5,NA,TRBV6-2/TRBV6-3,NA,CASSYWRGDSNQPQHF,TGTGCCAGCAGTTACTGGAGGGGAGATAGCAATCAGCCCCAGCATTTT
TRBJ1-2,TRBD1,TRBV29-1,once,CSVGPGGSGGYTF,TGCAGCGTTGGGCCAGGGGGCTCGGGAGGCTACACCTTC
TRBJ1-1,NA,TRBV6-1,NA,CASSERAGWGTEAFF,TGTGCCAGCAGTGAACGGGCCGGCTGGGGGACTGAAGCTTTCTTT
TRBJ1-5,NA,TRBV6-6,few,CASSYSGALAQHF,TGTGCCAGCAGTTACAGCGGGGCCTTGGCCCAGCATTTT
TRBJ1-2,NA,TRBV19,NA,CASSMAGWNYGYTF,TGTGCCAGTAGTATGGCAGGGTGGAACTATGGCTACACCTTC
TRBJ1-5,TRBD1,TRBV19,NA,CASSVRDSQGTQPQHF,TGTGCCAGTAGTGTCCGGGACAGCCAGGGGACTCAGCCCCAGCATTTT